A single sample gave rise to the 10 T cell receptor beta chains below, sequenced in a study of cytomegalovirus exposure and HLA in healthy donors. The PCR contained 60 Vbeta and 13 Jbeta primers. The data were produced by immunoSEQ multiplex PCR, yet TCRdb's version contains in-frame clones alone and is incomplete. The profile shows fewer than 150,000 clones, 60% to 85% of them singletons. Source material: PBMCs. Receptors were obtained from a male donor in good health and CMV-seronegative.

Turning to this clone: Relative to the germline gene, one junction end is altered; a read error may explain this. CDR3 sequence reads: CSSLWGTGDGELFF. The CDR3 DNA is TGTTCCAGCCTGTGGGGGACAGGGGACGGGGAGCTGTTTTTT. V gene TRBV7-9 combines with J gene TRBJ2-2, with 10 nucleotides matching TRBD1. Per germline, CDR1 SEHNR and CDR2 FQNEAQ (reference sequence). The CDR3 has 14 residues. The full variable domain, with the rest looked up from reference TRBV7-9 and TRBJ2-2, is DTGVSQNPRHKITKRGQNVTFRCDPISEHNRLYWYRQTLGQGPEFLTYFQNEAQLEKSRLLSDRFSAERPKGSFSTLEIQRTEQGDSAMYLCSSLWGTGDGELFFGEGSRLTVL.

This chain connects TRBV2 to TRBJ1-5; 7 nucleotides match TRBD1. This CDR3 comprises 14 residues. In germline, CDR1 is SNHLY, CDR2 FYNNEI. The J segment lost 2 bases and the V segment lost 4 bases, leaving 2 bases of the junction unmatched. The CDR3 region has the DNA TGTGCCAGCAGTGGAACAGGGGGCAATCAGCCCCAGCATTTT. This translates into CASSGTGGNQPQHF.

The CDR3 DNA is TGCGCCAGCAGCCAAGATGGCCTACTAGCCTCCTACAATGAGCAGTTCTTC. Translation gives CASSQDGLLASYNEQFF. The chain is built from TRBV4-3 and TRBJ2-1, with D maybe TRBD2 (6 bases). The germline CDR1 and CDR2 sequences are LGHNA and YSLEER. V was pared by 0 bases and J by 0 bases, with 12 bases between. The CDR3 loop spans 17 amino acids.

The chain couples TRBV2 to TRBJ2-6, with D tentatively TRBD2 (6 bases). The length of the CDR3 is 16 residues. In germline, CDR1 is SNHLY, CDR2 FYNNEI. V dropped 1 base and J dropped 2 bases, with 9 bases sitting between them. As DNA, the CDR3 is TGTGCCAGCAGTGAAGGCTCGGGAGCTGGGGCCAACGTCCTGACTTTC. This sequence encodes CASSEGSGAGANVLTF.

The rearrangement uses TRBV2 and TRBJ2-5, with D perhaps TRBD2 (5 bases). This CDR3 contains 12 residues. V dropped 6 bases and J dropped 3 bases, with 8 bases sitting between them. CDR1 is SNHLY and CDR2 is FYNNEI in the germline V gene. In nucleotides, the CDR3 is TGTGCCAGCAGAGCGGACGAAGAGACCCAGTACTTC. Encoded protein: CASRADEETQYF. Full variable domain (rest looked up from reference TRBV2 and TRBJ2-5): EPEVTQTPSHQVTQMGQEVILRCVPISNHLYFYWYRQILGQKVEFLVSFYNNEISEKSEIFDDQFSVERPDGSNFTLKIRSTKLEDSAMYFCASRADEETQYFGPGTRLLVL.

In the case of this clone: Within the sample, other DNA sequences also encode this same CDR3. The chain has TRBV5-1 and TRBJ2-7; TRBD2 matches 7 bases. Germline CDR1 is SGHRS and CDR2 is YFSETQ. V shed 0 bases, J shed 2 bases, and the junction held 5 bases outside the gene matches. The CDR3 is made up of 15 amino acids. The CDR3 DNA reads as TGCGCCAGCAGCTTGGGGGGACTATCCCCCTACGAGCAGTACTTC. Its protein product is CASSLGGLSPYEQYF.

The chain combines TRBV27 with TRBJ2-3; 8 bases are shared with TRBD2. Trimming took 5 bases from V and 15 from J; bases not matched to a gene: 19. The CDR3 runs 15 residues. Germline-derived CDR1 and CDR2 are MNHEY and SMNVEV (reference sequence). This CDR3 reads CASSLRDIRTSKSYF. The CDR3, as DNA: TGTGCCAGCAGTCTAAGAGACATAAGGACTAGCAAGTCTTATTTT.

Only a few counts were recorded for this clone. This chain links TRBV18 with TRBJ1-1; unclear D gene. Germline loops: CDR1 KGHSH, CDR2 LQKENI. The V gene lost 6 bases and the J gene lost 0 bases, with 14 bases spanning the gap. The CDR3 totals 15 residues. CDR3 region: CASSQIPGVNTEAFF. The DNA for the CDR3 is TGTGCCAGCTCCCAAATCCCCGGGGTGAACACTGAAGCTTTCTTT.

This clone was counted only a few times. V and J are TRBV14 and TRBJ2-2; weak D call: TRBD2 (6 bases). CDR3 length: 18 amino acids. V lost 1 base to trimming and J lost 1 base, with 16 bases between them. Germline loops: CDR1 SGHDN, CDR2 FVKESK. The CDR3 is CASSQVNHRELNTGELFF. The CDR3 bases are TGTGCCAGCAGCCAAGTGAACCACCGGGAGCTGAACACCGGGGAGCTGTTTTTT.

V gene TRBV5-6 combines with J gene TRBJ2-7; D possibly corresponds to TRBD1 (6 bases). CDR3 size: 16 residues. Looked up from germline, CDR1 is SGHDT and CDR2 is YYEEEE. V dropped 4 bases and J dropped 0 bases, with 17 bases sitting between them. This chain's CDR3 is CASSPSTGTHSYEQYF. The CDR3 nucleotides are TGTGCCAGCAGCCCGTCCACAGGGACCCACTCCTACGAGCAGTACTTC. The variable domain in full, completed from reference TRBV5-6 and TRBJ2-7, reads DAGVTQSPTHLIKTRGQQVTLRCSPKSGHDTVSWYQQALGQGPQFIFQYYEEEERQRGNFPDRFSGHQFPNYSSELNVNALLLGDSALYLCASSPSTGTHSYEQYFGPGTRLTVT.